The source of this T cell receptor beta chain is a study of cytomegalovirus exposure and HLA in healthy donors. Primers included in the PCR were 60 Vbeta and 13 Jbeta primers. Per the original methods: An analysis that came later counted tens of millions of unique TCR beta chains, approximately 12 million shared. The method was immunoSEQ multiplex PCR; TCRdb's version includes in-frame clones alone and lacks a portion of them. The V and J calls and clone size were taken over from that table, and D and trimming were inferred from the DNA. The table lists more than 80,000 clones, 81% of them singletons. This clone was recorded once. This CDR3 contains 14 residues. V lost 6 bases to trimming and J lost 5 bases; unmatched junction nucleotides: 5. Germline V lookup: CDR1 MNHEY, CDR2 SVGAGI.

V is TRBV6-5 and J is TRBJ1-5, with 9 bases fitting TRBD1. The sequence came from a girl aged 2 to 10 in good health and CMV-seropositive. Sequencing was done on a sample of PBMCs. The CDR3 loop reads CASRETGGDQPQHF. CDR3 sequence (DNA): TGTGCCAGCAGAGAGACAGGGGGTGATCAGCCCCAGCATTTT.